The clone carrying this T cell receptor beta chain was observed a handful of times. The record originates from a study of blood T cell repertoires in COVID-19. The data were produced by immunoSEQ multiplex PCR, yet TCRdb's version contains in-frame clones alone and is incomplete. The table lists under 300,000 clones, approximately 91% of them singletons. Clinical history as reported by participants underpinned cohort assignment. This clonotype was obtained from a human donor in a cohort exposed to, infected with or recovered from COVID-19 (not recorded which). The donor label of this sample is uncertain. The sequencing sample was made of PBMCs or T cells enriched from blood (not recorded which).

The CDR3 DNA reads TGTGCCAGCAGTTTGCAAGGGGGCGCGGGTGGCTACACCTTC. This sequence encodes CASSLQGGAGGYTF. The rearrangement joins TRBV27 to TRBJ1-2; TRBD1 aligns across 7 bases. With V trimmed by 3 bases and J by 7 bases, 8 bases remained unmatched. This CDR3 contains 14 residues. The germline CDR1 and CDR2 sequences are MNHEY and SMNVEV (reference sequence).